This entry is about one T cell receptor (beta chain). Its antigen is currently unknown. The entry originates in a study of T cell repertoires in aging, cancer and after chemotherapy. Study context: Donors were grouped into six age bands spanning 30 or younger through 70 or older.

TRB rearrangements spanning V, D and J were amplified using mixed TRB-A/B primers. TCRdb itself ran the multiplex PCR reads through MiXCR, one entry per CDR3 protein. The repertoire consists of just over 4,500 distinct CDR3 sequences, with 21% occurring once and the leading ten covering around 16%. V was pared by 0 bases and J by 1 base, with 8 bases between. The CDR3 is 15 amino acids. The germline gives CDR1 SNHLY, CDR2 FYNNEI. TCR beta rearrangements were amplified from peripheral blood genomic DNA. General study points: Loss of evenness, beyond lost richness, contributed to age-related TCR diversity decline in cancer patients. Untreated cancer patients had significantly lower blood TCR diversity than age-matched healthy donors. Median generation probability rose over the chemotherapy interval in each cancer cohort, suggesting rebound thymic output.

The genes are TRBV2 and TRBJ2-3; a weak D match, TRBD1 (6 bases). This clonotype was sampled from a human donor with a blood cancer. Sequencing used blood. The CDR3 DNA follows: TGTGCCAGCAGTGAAGCGCGGACAGGCACAGATACGCAGTATTTT. Protein sequence: CASSEARTGTDTQYF.